This T cell receptor beta chain was retrieved from a study of control samples from healthy donors and cancer patients. TCRdb's copy holds only in-frame clones and misses some; the assay was immunoSEQ multiplex PCR. The sample yields roughly 100,000 clones, about 83% seen once. The germline gives CDR1 SGHRS, CDR2 YFSETQ. The CDR3 extends over 15 amino acids. V was clipped by 0 bases and J by 4 bases, with 13 bases between them. This receptor was obtained from a woman in her 50s in good health. Material: blood. The chain joins TRBV5-1 to TRBJ1-2; no definite D call. The CDR3 spells CASSLGDFSVYGYTF. DNA for the CDR3: TGCGCCAGCAGCTTGGGAGACTTCTCAGTCTATGGCTACACCTTC.